This TCR beta chain was captured by sequencing in a study of technical replicates of blood from a few donors (TCRdb year 2017). Library method: the immunoSEQ multiplex PCR assay. In TCRdb, the immuneACCESS table is reduced to in-frame sequences with V and J assigned. These tables do not hold every clone; where another copy was compared, an unresolved V gene accounts for under half, and the others remain unexplained. The sample table lists some 85,000 clones, around 96% of them with a count of one. The leading ten clones occupy about 0.3% of the sample. As to this clone: Its binding antigen is unknown. No base quality information exists; no much larger clone differs at one position.

The sequence was collected from a human donor in good health. The sequencing sample was made of T cells isolated from PBMCs.

The CDR3 is CAISDTRQGVGEQYF. The DNA reads as follows: TGTGCCATCAGTGATACCAGACAGGGAGTCGGCGAGCAGTACTTC. The chain couples TRBV10-3 to TRBJ2-7, with 7 bases in between that match TRBD1. CDR1 and CDR2 (ENHRY, SYGVKD) derive from the germline V gene. The CDR3, from cysteine to phenylalanine, totals 15 residues. The DNA shown is the 45-base CDR3, in frame from base 1. V is pruned by 3 bases and J by 6 bases, leaving 11 bases of the junction without a gene match.